The TCR beta chain described here comes from a study of T cells in Graves' hyperthyroidism and ophthalmopathy (dated by TCRdb to the late 2010s). Background on the whole study: Peripheral blood was sampled at the time of initial diagnosis, prior to any treatment. To identify distinguishing TCR V-J signatures, a discovery cohort of about 100 patients was used, comprising some 43 with Graves' ophthalmopathy and around 60 with stable Graves' hyperthyroidism. Prospective prediction of ophthalmopathy was tested in an independent validation cohort consisting of 18 hyperthyroidism patients and over 15 patients who later progressed to ophthalmopathy. The 100 discovery patients were divided at random into training and test sets in a 7:3 ratio. The study also compared thyroid tissue and blood T-cell repertoires from a handful of Graves' hyperthyroidism patients. Once sampling was done, hyperthyroidism patients were given methimazole at a starting dose of 30 mg daily, whereas ophthalmopathy patients were given high-dose intravenous methylprednisolone. TCR Vbeta CDR3 sequencing of around 130 peripheral blood samples (43 ophthalmopathy, 75 hyperthyroidism and roughly 17 progressor patients) is reported in the paper.

Graves' hyperthyroidism was defined as stable when no progression to ophthalmopathy occurred over 18 months of follow-up. Hyperthyroidism patients were newly diagnosed, had a disease duration of under 2 months, and were aged 18 to 65 years. The study excluded patients with uncontrolled infections, other autoimmune diseases, pregnancy or lactation. Diagnoses were based on clinical symptoms, serum thyroxine and TRAb, thyroid ultrasound and orbital computed tomography. PBMCs were isolated from 10 ml of fresh peripheral blood by Ficoll-Paque density gradient centrifugation. Trizol reagent was used to extract total RNA, and RNA quality was then checked on an Agilent 2100 Bioanalyzer. Overall study outcomes, separate from this receptor: A 13 V-J signature model separated ophthalmopathy from stable hyperthyroidism, with about 90% sensitivity and approximately 81% specificity in cross-validation and 80%/75% in testing. Most expanded thyroid clonotypes (frequency above 0.001) were also detected in blood, a finding suggesting that blood repertoires may reflect thyroid immune responses. No statistical method was used to fix the sample size in advance, and group allocation was not hidden from the investigators. In validation, progression to ophthalmopathy was predicted by the model with nearly 71% sensitivity and 72% to 85% specificity, a median of around 6.5 months before onset.

As to this clonotype: Its recognized antigen is unknown. No much larger clone exists at a distance of one base, and base qualities are not known.

The TCR beta CDR3 regions were amplified from RNA transcripts. The first round of RT-PCR for the TCR CDR3 was performed with the HTBI primer set and the Qiagen OneStep RT-PCR kit. The libraries were constructed in a second round of multiplex PCR and then size-selected and purified. Sequencing of the libraries was done on an Illumina HiSeq2000 using paired-end 100 bp reads. The published analysis was carried out like this. SOAPnuke was used to process the raw data, throwing out any read that contained adapters or uncalled bases, had a mean Phred below 15, or lacked an exact constant-primer or identifier match. COPE v1.2.5 was used to merge high-quality paired reads, and clonotypes were defined as unique nucleotide sequences. MiTCR v1.1 was used to align clonotypes to the IMGT TRBV, TRBD and TRBJ reference segments. The analysis was restricted to V-J combinations with a frequency above 0.0001, which together covered 99.2% of the repertoires. The TCS score was defined as the ratio of F50 (clonal expansion) to E x V (chaos), calculated using BLOSUM62-based TCRdist between CDR3 peptides within each V-J. Welch's t-statistics and random forest reduced some 510 V-J features to roughly 13, which were used in a naive Bayes classifier (R e1071). The similarity between thyroid and blood repertoires was quantified using the Morisita-Horn index. TCRdb itself trimmed the public reads at Q25 with fastp, ran MiXCR and retained productive beta chains. Rows matching on CDR3 protein sequence are summarized as one entry with the most common DNA and genes. The V and J calls follow TCRdb's processing rather than the paper's. Counted in this sample were around 800,000 distinct CDR3 sequences; 35% to 40% of them appeared once. The top ten clones comprise 8.9% of the sample.

There are 18 amino acids in the CDR3, from cysteine to phenylalanine inclusive. The read is trimmed to its CDR3 DNA, 54 bases read in frame from base 1. The germline V gene (reference sequence) specifies LNHDA as CDR1 and SQIVND as CDR2. V and J lose 9 bases and 2 bases, and a span of 25 bases separates them. Sequencing was performed on blood. The clonotype originates from a man aged 18 to 30 with Graves' hyperthyroidism. The chain joins TRBV19 to TRBJ2-2; tentative D gene TRBD2, with 6 bases matching. The CDR3 sequence is CASSQGHGGELNTGELFF. The sequenced DNA: TGTGCCAGCAGCCAAGGACACGGCGGGGAACTCAACACCGGGGAGCTGTTTTTT. This CDR3, with the reference TRBV19 and TRBJ2-2 proteins standing in past its ends, gives the full variable domain DGGITQSPKYLFRKEGQNVTLSCEQNLNHDAMYWYRQDPGQGLRLIYYSQIVNDFQKGDIAEGYSVSREKKESFPLTVTSAQKNPTAFYLCASSQGHGGELNTGELFFGEGSRLTVL.